This entry is about one T cell receptor beta chain. Data came from immunoSEQ multiplex PCR; TCRdb stores just in-frame clones and leaves some out. The sample records 410,000 or so clones, roughly 90% being singletons. This entry comes from a study of blood T cell repertoires in COVID-19. V gave up 1 base and J gave up 5 bases, with 14 bases separating them. The CDR3 spans 15 residues. CDR1 is SEHNR, CDR2 FQNEAQ, per germline (reference sequence). Sample: peripheral blood. The chain employs TRBV7-9 and TRBJ2-5; D ambiguous. The sequence came from a woman in her thirties or forties with COVID-19, enrolled during active disease. CDR3 in amino acids: CASSLDRLTRETQYF. In nucleotides, the CDR3 is TGTGCCAGCAGCTTAGATAGACTGACCCGGGAGACCCAGTACTTC. Variable domain in full (rest from reference TRBV7-9 and TRBJ2-5): DTGVSQNPRHKITKRGQNVTFRCDPISEHNRLYWYRQTLGQGPEFLTYFQNEAQLEKSRLLSDRFSAERPKGSFSTLEIQRTEQGDSAMYLCASSLDRLTRETQYFGPGTRLLVL.